The clone carrying this TCR beta chain has a count of ten or more. Its target is unknown. Libraries were made from TCR beta cDNA, and they carried unique molecular identifiers. TCRdb redid the calling of the PCR reads with MiXCR, one entry per CDR3 protein. This sample carries a few hundred thousand distinct CDR3 sequences, around 34% of them seen once, and the ten largest clones take 4% to 5.5%. The CDR3 contains 15 residues. Germline-derived CDR1 and CDR2 are LGHNA and YNFKEQ. V lost 4 bases, J lost 0 bases, and 2 bases stayed unmatched. The sample originates from a study of post-analysis software for immune sequencing data. Study in general: Courses of disease covered relapsing-remitting, secondary progressive and progressive-relapsing multiple sclerosis.

Study results and caveats: Under the F measure, samples that were prepared in one batch clustered strongly together. When patients were compared with controls, four or five TRBV segments were more frequent, TRBV5-6, TRBV5-1 and TRBV20-1 among them.

This chain uses TRBV4-2 with TRBJ2-2; 7 bases line up with TRBD1. The sample taken for sequencing was blood. The receptor was isolated from a girl aged 10-17 years with multiple sclerosis. The CDR3 region is CASSPGTANTGELFF. The DNA of the CDR3 is TGTGCCAGCAGCCCAGGGACAGCGAACACCGGGGAGCTGTTTTTT.